The rows below give T cell receptor beta chains drawn from one sample of a study of chemoradiotherapy in HPV16-positive cancers. Method: immunoSEQ multiplex PCR; TCRdb's copy keeps in-frame clones and lacks some. The sample has around 5,700 clones; about 85% are singletons. The sample here was tumor tissue, taken from a patient who underwent chemoradiotherapy. These receptors all stem from a human donor with HPV-associated anogenital cancer. Both conserved end residues are part of each CDR3. A D gene is named only where the DNA matches it firmly. The size entry is marked missing in some rows and otherwise reads once, few, many or a size class.

j_call cdr3_length d_call clone_size v_call cdr3_aa cdr3_nt
TRBJ2-5 13 NA once TRBV7-9 CASSSANRETQYF TGTGCCAGCAGCTCTGCTAACAGAGAGACCCAGTACTTC
TRBJ2-2 14 NA large TRBV11-3 CASSPRGGTGELFF TGTGCCAGCAGCCCGCGTGGAGGCACCGGGGAGCTGTTTTTT
TRBJ2-7 15 NA NA TRBV28 CASRTPGHMDYEQYF TGTGCCAGCAGGACACCGGGACATATGGACTACGAGCAGTACTTC
TRBJ2-6 19 NA NA TRBV21-1 CASSPRRLGGVSGANVLTF TGTGCCAGCAGCCCCCGACGTTTAGGGGGCGTCTCTGGGGCCAACGTCCTGACTTTC
TRBJ1-5 16 TRBD1 NA TRBV18 CASSPDQGASNQPQHF TGTGCCAGCTCACCCGACCAGGGGGCTAGCAATCAGCCCCAGCATTTT
TRBJ2-1 15 TRBD2 NA TRBV7-9 CASSETGLAGNEQFF TGTGCCAGCAGCGAGACGGGACTAGCGGGGAATGAGCAGTTCTTC
TRBJ2-1 17 NA NA TRBV14 CASSPLSVYSSYNEQFF TGTGCCAGCAGCCCTCTTAGCGTTTATAGCTCCTACAATGAGCAGTTCTTC
TRBJ1-2 15 TRBD1 NA TRBV28 CASSLGIQGVYGYTF TGTGCCAGCAGTTTGGGGATCCAGGGGGTCTATGGCTACACCTTC
TRBJ1-6 15 NA once TRBV5-3 CARSLGQGNNSPLHF TGTGCCAGAAGCTTGGGGCAGGGGAATAATTCACCCCTCCACTTT
TRBJ2-3 13 NA NA TRBV30 CAWSVPGPDTQYF TGTGCCTGGAGTGTACCGGGACCAGATACGCAGTATTTT
TRBJ2-5 16 TRBD1 NA TRBV6-5 CASSYIGTGLQETQYF TGTGCCAGCAGTTACATTGGGACAGGACTCCAAGAGACCCAGTACTTC
TRBJ1-4 16 NA NA TRBV14 CASSRLGGRVFEKLFF TGTGCCAGCAGCCGTTTGGGGGGCAGGGTTTTTGAAAAACTGTTTTTT
TRBJ2-7 13 NA NA TRBV14 CASSPLLGYEQYF TGTGCCAGCAGCCCCTTACTGGGGTACGAGCAGTACTTC
TRBJ2-3 15 TRBD1 NA TRBV28 CASSPPGQSTDTQYF TGTGCCAGCAGCCCTCCGGGACAGAGCACAGATACGCAGTATTTT
TRBJ2-2 16 NA NA TRBV4-2 CASSQDQRGGWGELFF TGTGCCAGCAGCCAAGATCAACGGGGAGGTTGGGGGGAGCTGTTTTTT
TRBJ2-7 15 TRBD2 NA TRBV7-2 CASSLAGALSYEQYF TGTGCCAGCAGCCTAGCGGGAGCCCTCTCCTACGAGCAGTACTTC
TRBJ2-7 15 NA NA TRBV5-6 CASSLSLGSSYEQYF TGTGCCAGCAGCTTGTCCCTAGGCTCTTCCTACGAGCAGTACTTC
TRBJ2-1 15 TRBD2 once TRBV27 CASSRGLAGGDEQFF TGTGCCAGCAGTCGGGGACTAGCGGGAGGGGATGAGCAGTTCTTC
TRBJ2-1 15 NA NA TRBV5-5 CASSGEMSSYNEQFF TGTGCCAGCAGCGGGGAGATGAGCTCCTACAATGAGCAGTTCTTC
TRBJ2-1 12 NA NA TRBV5-1 CASSSGYNEQFF TGCGCCAGCAGCTCGGGGTACAATGAGCAGTTCTTC
TRBJ2-3 13 NA NA TRBV4-2 CASSQDRQNTQYF TGTGCCAGCAGCCAAGATAGGCAAAATACGCAGTATTTT
TRBJ1-4 16 NA NA TRBV6-5 CASSYSPDTSVEKLFF TGTGCCAGCAGTTACAGCCCGGACACATCCGTTGAAAAACTGTTTTTT
TRBJ2-3 21 NA NA TRBV5-1 CASSLARDQIPQYTSTDTQYF TGCGCCAGCAGCTTGGCCCGGGACCAAATACCTCAATATACTAGCACAGATACGCAGTATTTT
TRBJ1-5 15 TRBD1 NA TRBV19 CASSNFDREGQPQHF TGTGCCAGTAGTAACTTCGACAGGGAAGGTCAGCCCCAGCATTTT
TRBJ1-5 14 NA NA TRBV19 CASKETGGDQPQHF TGTGCCAGTAAGGAGACTGGAGGCGATCAGCCCCAGCATTTT
TRBJ2-2 14 NA NA TRBV9 CASSVQLAPGELFF TGTGCCAGCAGCGTACAGTTAGCCCCCGGGGAGCTGTTTTTT
TRBJ1-2 13 NA NA TRBV10-1 CASSEKEPYGYTF TGCGCCAGCAGTGAGAAGGAGCCCTATGGCTACACCTTC
TRBJ2-7 13 TRBD2 NA TRBV27 CASSLTGGYEQYF TGTGCCAGCAGCCTCACGGGGGGCTACGAGCAGTACTTC
TRBJ2-7 14 TRBD1 NA TRBV19 CASTATGHNYEQYF TGTGCCAGTACCGCGACAGGGCACAATTACGAGCAGTACTTC
TRBJ2-5 14 TRBD1 NA TRBV9 CASSLGQDKETQYF TGTGCCAGCAGCCTCGGACAGGACAAAGAGACCCAGTACTTC
TRBJ1-5 14 NA NA TRBV19 CASRMEGGNQPQHF TGTGCCAGTAGAATGGAGGGGGGCAATCAGCCCCAGCATTTT
TRBJ2-2 15 NA NA TRBV6-1 CASSEKGGNTGELFF TGTGCCAGCAGTGAAAAGGGTGGGAACACCGGGGAGCTGTTTTTT
TRBJ2-3 19 NA NA TRBV30 CAWSGIGGGQVFSTDTQYF TGTGCCTGGAGTGGTATAGGGGGGGGCCAGGTTTTTAGCACAGATACGCAGTATTTT
TRBJ1-1 13 NA NA TRBV5-1 CASMATGNTEAFF TGCGCCAGCATGGCGACGGGGAACACTGAAGCTTTCTTT
TRBJ1-1 14 NA NA TRBV4-3 CASSQVGRNTEAFF TGCGCCAGCAGCCAAGTTGGCAGGAACACTGAAGCTTTCTTT
TRBJ1-2 12 NA NA TRBV27 CASSLSGSGYTF TGTGCCAGCAGTTTGTCAGGGAGCGGCTACACCTTC
TRBJ2-1 13 NA NA TRBV5-1 CASRKVGYNEQFF TGCGCCAGCAGAAAGGTGGGGTACAATGAGCAGTTCTTC
TRBJ2-2 12 NA NA TRBV29-1 CSVSGQTGELFF TGCAGCGTTTCGGGACAAACCGGGGAGCTGTTTTTT
TRBJ2-5 12 TRBD2 NA TRBV29-1 CSVPGGRETQYF TGCAGCGTTCCCGGGGGGAGAGAGACCCAGTACTTC
TRBJ2-3 17 TRBD2 NA TRBV13 CASSLVGLAGITDTQYF TGTGCCAGCAGCTTAGTGGGTTTAGCGGGGATCACAGATACGCAGTATTTT